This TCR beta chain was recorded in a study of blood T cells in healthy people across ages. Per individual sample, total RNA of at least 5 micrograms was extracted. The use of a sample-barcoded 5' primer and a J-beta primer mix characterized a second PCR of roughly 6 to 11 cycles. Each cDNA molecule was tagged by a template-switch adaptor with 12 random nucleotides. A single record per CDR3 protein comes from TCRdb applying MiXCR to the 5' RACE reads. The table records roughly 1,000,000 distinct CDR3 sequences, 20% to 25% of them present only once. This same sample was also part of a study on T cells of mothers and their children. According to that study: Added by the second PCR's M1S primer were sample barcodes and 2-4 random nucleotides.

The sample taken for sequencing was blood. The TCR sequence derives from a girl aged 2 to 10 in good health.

The CDR3 loop is CASSPGAGGYTF. The CDR3 DNA follows: TGTGCCAGCAGTCCCGGTGCCGGAGGCTACACCTTC. The chain has TRBV12-3 or TRBV12-4 and TRBJ1-2; D not certain. Trimming left V 5 bases short and J 8 bases short, with 12 bases between. This CDR3 region has 12 residues.